Described below is a single T cell receptor (beta chain) sequence and its context. This sample was taken from a study of blood T cell repertoires in COVID-19. Across the whole study: T cells, B-cell-depleted T cells, or PBMCs provided the cDNA or gDNA that served as material.

This CDR3 is 17 amino acids long. The trim removed 4 bases at V and 0 bases at J, leaving 10 bases unmatched. Germline lookup yields CDR1 ENHRY and CDR2 SYGVKD. Followed longitudinally, the Seattle patients had been enrolled during active infection. Per the authors' pipeline: Amplification of reference gene primers provided the estimated nucleated cell counts. Measured with immunoSEQ multiplex PCR; TCRdb has only the in-frame clones, and not every one. D and trimming were read from the DNA, whereas the V and J calls and clone size are those reported in that table. The sample has some 76,000 clones, approximately 80% seen once; the top ten hold around 13%.

The J gene is TRBJ1-1, the V gene TRBV10-3; 8 bases match TRBD1. Sequenced sample: peripheral blood. This TCR was sampled from a man aged 50 to 60 with COVID-19, enrolled during active disease. CDR3 nucleotide sequence: TGTGCCATCAGTGCTAACAGGGGGGGTTCAATGAACACTGAAGCTTTCTTT. This codes for CAISANRGGSMNTEAFF.